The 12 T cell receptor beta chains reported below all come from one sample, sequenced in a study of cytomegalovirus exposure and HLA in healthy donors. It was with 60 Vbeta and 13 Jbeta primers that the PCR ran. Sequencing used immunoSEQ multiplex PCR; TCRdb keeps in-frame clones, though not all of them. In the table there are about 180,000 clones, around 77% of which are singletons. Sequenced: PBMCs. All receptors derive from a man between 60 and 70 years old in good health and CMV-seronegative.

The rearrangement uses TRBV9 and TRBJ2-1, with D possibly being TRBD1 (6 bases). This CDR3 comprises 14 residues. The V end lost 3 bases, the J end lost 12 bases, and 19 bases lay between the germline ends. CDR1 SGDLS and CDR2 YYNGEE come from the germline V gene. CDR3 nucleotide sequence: TGTGCCAGCAGCGGAGACCCCAGGGGACGTGGGCAGTTCTTC. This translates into CASSGDPRGRGQFF.

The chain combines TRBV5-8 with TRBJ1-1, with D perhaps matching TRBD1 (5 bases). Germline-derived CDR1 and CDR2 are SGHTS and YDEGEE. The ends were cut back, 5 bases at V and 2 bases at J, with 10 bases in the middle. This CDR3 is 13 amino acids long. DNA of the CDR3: TGTGCCAGCAGACGACAGATTAACACTGAAGCTTTCTTT. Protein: CASRRQINTEAFF. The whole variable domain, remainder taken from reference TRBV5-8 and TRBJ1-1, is EAGVTQSPTHLIKTRGQQATLRCSPISGHTSVYWYQQALGLGLQFLLWYDEGEERNRGNFPPRFSGRQFPNYSSELNVNALELEDSALYLCASRRQINTEAFFGQGTRLTVV.

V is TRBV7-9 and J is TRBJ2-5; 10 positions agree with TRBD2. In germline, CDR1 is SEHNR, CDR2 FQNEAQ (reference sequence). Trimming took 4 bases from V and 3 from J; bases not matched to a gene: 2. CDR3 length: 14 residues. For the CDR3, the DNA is TGTGCCAGCAGCTACGGACTAGCGGAAGAGACCCAGTACTTC. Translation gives CASSYGLAEETQYF.

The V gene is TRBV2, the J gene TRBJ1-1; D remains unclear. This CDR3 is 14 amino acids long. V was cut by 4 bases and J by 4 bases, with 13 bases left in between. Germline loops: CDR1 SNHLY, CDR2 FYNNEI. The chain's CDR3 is CASSALPLATEAFF. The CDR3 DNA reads TGTGCCAGCAGTGCCCTCCCTCTGGCCACTGAAGCTTTCTTT.

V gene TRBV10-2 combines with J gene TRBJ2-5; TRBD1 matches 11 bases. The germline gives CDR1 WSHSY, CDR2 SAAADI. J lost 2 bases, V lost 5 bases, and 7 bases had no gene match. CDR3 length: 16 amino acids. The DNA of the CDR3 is TGCGCCAGCAGTTTCCCGGGACAGGGGGGACAAGAGACCCAGTACTTC. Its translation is CASSFPGQGGQETQYF.

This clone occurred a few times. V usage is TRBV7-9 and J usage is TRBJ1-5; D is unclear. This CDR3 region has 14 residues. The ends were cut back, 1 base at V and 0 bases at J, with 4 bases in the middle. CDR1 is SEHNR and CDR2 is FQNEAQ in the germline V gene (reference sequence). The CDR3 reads CASSLESSNQPQHF. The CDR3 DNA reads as TGTGCCAGCAGCTTAGAGAGTAGCAATCAGCCCCAGCATTTT.

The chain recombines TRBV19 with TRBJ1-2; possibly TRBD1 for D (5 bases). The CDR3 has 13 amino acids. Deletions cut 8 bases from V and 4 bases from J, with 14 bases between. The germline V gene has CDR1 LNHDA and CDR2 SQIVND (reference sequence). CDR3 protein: CASSLDRRYGYTF. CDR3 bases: TGTGCCAGTTCCCTAGACAGACGCTATGGCTACACCTTC.

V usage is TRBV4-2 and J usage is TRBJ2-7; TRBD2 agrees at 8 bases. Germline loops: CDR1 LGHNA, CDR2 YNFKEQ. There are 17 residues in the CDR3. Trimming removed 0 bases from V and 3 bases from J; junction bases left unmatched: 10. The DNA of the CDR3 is TGTGCCAGCAGCCAAGATTCGAAGGCGGGAGGACACTACGAGCAGTACTTC. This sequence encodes CASSQDSKAGGHYEQYF.

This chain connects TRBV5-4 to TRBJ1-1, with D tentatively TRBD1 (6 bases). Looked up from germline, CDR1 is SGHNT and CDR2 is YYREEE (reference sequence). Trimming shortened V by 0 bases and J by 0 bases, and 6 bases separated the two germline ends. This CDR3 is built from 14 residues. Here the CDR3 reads CASSLGTVNTEAFF. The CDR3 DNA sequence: TGTGCCAGCAGCTTGGGGACAGTGAACACTGAAGCTTTCTTT.

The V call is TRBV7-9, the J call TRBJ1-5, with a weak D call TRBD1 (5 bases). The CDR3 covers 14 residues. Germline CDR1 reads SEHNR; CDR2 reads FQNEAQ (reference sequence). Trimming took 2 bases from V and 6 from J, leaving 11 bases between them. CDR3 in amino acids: CASSLNSGAQPQHF. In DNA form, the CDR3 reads TGTGCCAGCAGCTTAAACAGTGGGGCTCAGCCCCAGCATTTT.

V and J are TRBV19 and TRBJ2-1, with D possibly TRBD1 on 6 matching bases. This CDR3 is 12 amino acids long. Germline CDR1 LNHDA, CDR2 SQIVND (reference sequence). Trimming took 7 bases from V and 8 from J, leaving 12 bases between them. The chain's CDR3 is CASKGVEYEQFF. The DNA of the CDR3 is TGTGCCAGTAAGGGGGTGGAGTATGAGCAGTTCTTC.

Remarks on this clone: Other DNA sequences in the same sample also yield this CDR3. In nucleotides, the CDR3 is TGTGCCAGTAGTATGAGCACTGAAGCTTTCTTT. This translates into CASSMSTEAFF. This chain connects TRBV19 to TRBJ1-1; D not resolved. CDR3 length equals 11 residues. The germline CDR1 and CDR2 sequences are LNHDA and SQIVND (reference sequence). Trimming stripped 3 bases from V and 4 bases from J, with 3 bases between.